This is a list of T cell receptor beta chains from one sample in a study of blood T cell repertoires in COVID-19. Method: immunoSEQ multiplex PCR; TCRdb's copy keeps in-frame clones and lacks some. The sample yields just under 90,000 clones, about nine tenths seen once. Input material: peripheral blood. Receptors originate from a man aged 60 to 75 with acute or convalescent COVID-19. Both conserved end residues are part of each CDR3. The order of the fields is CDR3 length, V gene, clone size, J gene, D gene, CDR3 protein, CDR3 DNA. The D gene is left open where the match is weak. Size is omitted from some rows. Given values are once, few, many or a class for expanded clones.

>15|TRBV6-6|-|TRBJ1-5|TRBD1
CASSGRGQGSQPQHF
TGTGCCAGCAGTGGACGCGGACAGGGTTCACAGCCCCAGCATTTT
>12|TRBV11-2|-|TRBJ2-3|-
CAVSRGTDTQYF
TGTGCCGTCTCCAGGGGTACAGATACGCAGTATTTT
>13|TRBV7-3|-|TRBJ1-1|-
CASSLTLNTEAFF
TGTGCCAGCAGCTTAACCTTGAACACTGAAGCTTTCTTT
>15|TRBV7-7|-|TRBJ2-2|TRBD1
CASSLGTGGNGELFF
TGTGCCAGCAGCTTGGGGACAGGGGGTAACGGGGAGCTGTTTTTT
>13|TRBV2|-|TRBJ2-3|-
CASRDTTTDTQYF
TGTGCCAGCAGAGACACGACAACAGATACGCAGTATTTT
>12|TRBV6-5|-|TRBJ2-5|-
CASSFGGGTQYF
TGTGCCAGCAGCTTTGGCGGTGGGACCCAGTACTTC
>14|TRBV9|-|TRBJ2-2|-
CASPGLTNTGELFF
TGTGCCAGCCCCGGACTAACGAACACCGGGGAGCTGTTTTTT
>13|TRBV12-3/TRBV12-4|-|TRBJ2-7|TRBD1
CASRTGTVGEQYF
TGTGCCAGCAGGACAGGGACAGTAGGCGAGCAGTACTTC
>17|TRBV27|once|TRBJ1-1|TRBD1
CASTFRAPGQRFSEAFF
TGTGCCAGCACCTTTAGGGCCCCGGGACAGCGGTTTTCTGAAGCTTTCTTT
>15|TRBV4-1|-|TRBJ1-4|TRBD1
CASSPGQGADEKLFF
TGCGCCAGCAGCCCTGGACAGGGGGCGGATGAAAAACTGTTTTTT
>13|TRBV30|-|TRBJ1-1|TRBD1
CAWSATGLTEAFF
TGTGCCTGGAGTGCGACAGGGTTGACTGAAGCTTTCTTT
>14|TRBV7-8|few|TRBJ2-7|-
CASSAGSSSYEQYF
TGTGCCAGCAGCGCCGGGTCTTCTTCCTACGAGCAGTACTTC
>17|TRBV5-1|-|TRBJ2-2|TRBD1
CASGTGQSYGFAGELFF
TGCGCCAGCGGTACGGGACAGAGCTACGGTTTTGCCGGGGAGCTGTTTTTT
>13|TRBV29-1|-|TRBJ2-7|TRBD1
CSVEGTGAREQYF
TGCAGCGTTGAAGGGACAGGAGCCCGCGAGCAGTACTTC
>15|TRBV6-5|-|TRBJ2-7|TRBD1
CASSPGTGGEGEQYF
TGTGCCAGCAGTCCTGGGACAGGGGGTGAAGGCGAGCAGTACTTC
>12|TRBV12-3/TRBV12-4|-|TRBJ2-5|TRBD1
CASRGTGETQYF
TGTGCCAGCAGGGGGACAGGGGAGACCCAGTACTTC
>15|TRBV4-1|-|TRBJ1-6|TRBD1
CASSLQGAVGSPLHF
TGCGCCAGCAGCCTACAGGGGGCCGTAGGTTCACCCCTCCACTTT
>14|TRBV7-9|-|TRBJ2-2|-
CASSLAGSAGELFF
TGTGCCAGCAGCTTAGCAGGTAGCGCCGGGGAGCTGTTTTTT
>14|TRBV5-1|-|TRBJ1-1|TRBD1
CASSWGQGNTEAFF
TGCGCCAGCAGCTGGGGACAGGGAAACACTGAAGCTTTCTTT
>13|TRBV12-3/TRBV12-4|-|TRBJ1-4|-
CASSRQSGGKLFF
TGTGCCAGCAGTCGACAGTCCGGCGGAAAACTGTTTTTT
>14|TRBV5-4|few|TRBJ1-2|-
CASSTNLAVGIYTF
TGTGCCAGCAGCACAAACTTAGCGGTCGGAATCTACACCTTC
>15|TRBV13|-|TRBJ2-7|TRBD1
CASSFGSGGSYEQYF
TGTGCCAGCAGCTTTGGATCAGGGGGTTCCTACGAGCAGTACTTC
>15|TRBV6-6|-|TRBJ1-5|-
CASSFGTDSNQPQHF
TGTGCCAGCAGTTTTGGGACTGATAGCAATCAGCCCCAGCATTTT
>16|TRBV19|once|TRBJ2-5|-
CASSNPGPPAAETQYF
TGTGCCAGTAGTAATCCCGGGCCCCCAGCGGCCGAGACCCAGTACTTC
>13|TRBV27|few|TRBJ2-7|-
CASSFGQSGEQYF
TGTGCCAGCAGTTTCGGCCAAAGCGGGGAGCAGTACTTC
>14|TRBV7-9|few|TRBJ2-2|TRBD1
CASSKGQTTGELFF
TGTGCCAGCAGCAAGGGACAGACCACCGGGGAGCTGTTTTTT
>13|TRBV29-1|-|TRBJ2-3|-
CSVRRVSTDTQYF
TGCAGCGTTCGGCGGGTTAGCACAGATACGCAGTATTTT
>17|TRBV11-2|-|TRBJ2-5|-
CASSPSFPGWGEETQYF
TGTGCCAGCAGCCCGAGCTTCCCAGGGTGGGGCGAAGAGACCCAGTACTTC
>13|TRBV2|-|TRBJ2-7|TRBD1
CAGAGTGRPQQYF
TGTGCCGGGGCCGGGACAGGGCGGCCTCAGCAGTACTTC
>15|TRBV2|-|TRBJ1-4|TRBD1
CASSARGLKNEKLFF
TGTGCCAGCAGTGCAAGGGGGCTAAAGAATGAAAAACTGTTTTTT
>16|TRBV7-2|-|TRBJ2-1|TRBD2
CASSLEVAGGLNEQFF
TGTGCCAGCAGCTTAGAGGTAGCGGGGGGGCTCAATGAGCAGTTCTTC
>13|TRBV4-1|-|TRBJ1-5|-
CASSQEQDQPQHF
TGCGCCAGCAGCCAAGAGCAGGATCAGCCCCAGCATTTT
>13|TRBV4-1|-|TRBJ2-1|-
CASSQSGQGEQFF
TGCGCCAGCAGCCAATCTGGGCAGGGCGAGCAGTTCTTC
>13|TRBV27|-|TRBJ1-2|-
CASRKQADGGYTF
TGTGCCAGCAGAAAACAGGCGGATGGTGGCTACACCTTC
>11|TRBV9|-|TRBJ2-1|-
CASSVATEQFF
TGTGCCAGCAGCGTAGCTACTGAGCAGTTCTTC
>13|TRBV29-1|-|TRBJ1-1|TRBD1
CSITGGRRTEAFF
TGCAGCATCACAGGGGGGCGGAGGACTGAAGCTTTCTTT
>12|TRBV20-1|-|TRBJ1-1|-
CSASNQNTEAFF
TGCAGTGCTAGTAATCAGAACACTGAAGCTTTCTTT
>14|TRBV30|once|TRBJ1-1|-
CAWSPLTQNTEAFF
TGTGCCTGGAGTCCCCTGACACAGAACACTGAAGCTTTCTTT
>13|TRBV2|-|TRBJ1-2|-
CASSEARRNGYTF
TGTGCCAGCAGTGAAGCGCGCAGGAATGGCTACACCTTC
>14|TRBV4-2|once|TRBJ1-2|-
CASSQYGGIYGYTF
TGTGCCAGCAGCCAGTACGGGGGAATCTATGGCTACACCTTC
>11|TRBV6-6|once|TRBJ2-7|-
CASSTAYEQYF
TGTGCCAGCAGTACAGCCTACGAGCAGTACTTC
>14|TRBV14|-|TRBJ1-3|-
CASSQVTSGNTIYF
TGTGCCAGCAGCCAAGTGACATCTGGAAACACCATATATTTT
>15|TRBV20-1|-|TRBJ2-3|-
CSASIGGLSTDTQYF
TGCAGTGCTAGTATCGGGGGACTTAGCACAGATACGCAGTATTTT
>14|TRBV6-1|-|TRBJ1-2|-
CASSETTITYGYTF
TGTGCCAGCAGTGAAACTACCATAACCTATGGCTACACCTTC
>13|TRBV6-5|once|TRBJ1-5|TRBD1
CASATGVSQPQHF
TGTGCCAGCGCGACAGGGGTCAGTCAGCCCCAGCATTTT
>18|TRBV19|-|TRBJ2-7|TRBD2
CASSIEITAAGDGYEQYF
TGTGCCAGTAGTATAGAGATAACGGCGGCGGGAGATGGCTACGAGCAGTACTTC
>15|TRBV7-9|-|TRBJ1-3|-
CASSSGSSSGNTIYF
TGTGCCAGCAGCTCAGGATCATCCTCTGGAAACACCATATATTTT
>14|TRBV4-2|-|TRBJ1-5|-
CASSQAGGYQPQHF
TGTGCCAGCAGCCAAGCGGGGGGCTATCAGCCCCAGCATTTT
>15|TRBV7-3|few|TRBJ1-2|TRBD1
CASSLTSGTDYGYTF
TGTGCCAGCAGCTTAACGTCCGGGACAGACTATGGCTACACCTTC
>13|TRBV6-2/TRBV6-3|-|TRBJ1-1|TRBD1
CASSYPGTDEAFF
TGTGCCAGCAGTTATCCCGGGACAGATGAAGCTTTCTTT
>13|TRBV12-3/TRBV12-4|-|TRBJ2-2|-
CASSRTDTGELFF
TGTGCCAGCAGTAGGACAGACACCGGGGAGCTGTTTTTT
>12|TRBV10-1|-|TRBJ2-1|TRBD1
CASSETGDEQFF
TGCGCCAGCAGTGAGACAGGGGATGAGCAGTTCTTC
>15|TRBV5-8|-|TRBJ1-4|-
CASSLVGETNEKLFF
TGTGCCAGCAGCTTGGTCGGGGAAACTAATGAAAAACTGTTTTTT
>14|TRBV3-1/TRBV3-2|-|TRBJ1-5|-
CASSQDRVGQPQHF
TGTGCCAGCAGCCAAGACAGGGTCGGGCAGCCCCAGCATTTT